Sequencing of this T cell receptor (beta chain) was carried out in a study of T cell responses to AZD1222 COVID-19 vaccine. About the research overall: Whether given at about 4 or about 12 weeks, second doses were pooled. Study observations and caveats: Donors were chiefly white British, with a greater number of females, and clonal diversity was perhaps underestimated. Compared with day 0, the breadth and depth of the Spike-specific TCR repertoire rose significantly after two doses of AZD1222.

In the case of this clone: Its matching antigen is unknown.

Data came from immunoSEQ multiplex PCR; TCRdb stores just in-frame clones and leaves some out. The data contain about 110,000 clones, around 94% of them singletons. The material was peripheral blood, obtained on day 0 of AZD1222 vaccination. This receptor was identified in an adult in good health.

The DNA for the CDR3 is TGTGCCAGCAGTGTTGGGCCCTCCTACGAGCAGTACTTC. Protein sequence: CASSVGPSYEQYF. This chain links TRBV6-4 with TRBJ2-7; D gene uncertain. Trimming took 4 bases from V and 0 from J, leaving 7 bases between them. Per the germline V gene, CDR1 is MRHNA and CDR2 is SNTAGT. The CDR3 extends over 13 amino acids.